The 28 T cell receptor beta chains below were found in one sample sequenced in a study of CD8 T cells in ankylosing spondylitis. TCRdb recomputed calls from the 5' RACE reads with MiXCR, one row per CDR3 protein. This repertoire shows more than 150,000 distinct CDR3 sequences, around 10% found once; its top ten account for just under 30%. The sample was blood, either unsorted or a sorted T cell fraction (not recorded which). The receptors originated from a male donor with ankylosing spondylitis or in good health (not recorded which).

In its sample, this clonotype was seen many times. The rearrangement links TRBV19 to TRBJ2-1; a weak D match, TRBD2 (6 bases). The V gene's germline CDR1 is LNHDA and CDR2 SQIVND (reference sequence). This CDR3 region has 14 residues. Trimming took 7 bases from V and 8 from J, leaving 18 bases between them. The CDR3 DNA follows: TGTGCCAGTAAACTAGCCTCACCGGGGTATGAGCAGTTCTTC. The encoded protein is CASKLASPGYEQFF.

This clonotype was recorded many times. V and J are TRBV3-1 and TRBJ2-7, with 7 positions matching TRBD2. Germline-derived CDR1 and CDR2 are LGHDT and YNNKEL (reference sequence). The ends lost 0 bases at V and 2 bases at J; junction bases unmatched: 13. The CDR3 contains 18 residues. The DNA for the CDR3 is TGTGCCAGCAGCCAAGACCTTGATACTCTAGCGGACACCTACGAGCAGTACTTC. Translated: CASSQDLDTLADTYEQYF.

This clonotype showed up many times. The chain combines TRBV5-6 with TRBJ2-1, with TRBD2 identical over 11 bases. This CDR3 spans 19 amino acids. Trimming removed 1 base from V and 4 bases from J; junction bases left unmatched: 13. Germline loops: CDR1 SGHDT, CDR2 YYEEEE. CDR3 DNA: TGTGCCAGCAGCTTGCGGCTAGCGGGAGGTCCTTCGGGGTACAATGAGCAGTTCTTC. It translates to CASSLRLAGGPSGYNEQFF.

The chain combines TRBV5-8 with TRBJ1-5; 8 positions match TRBD1. The CDR3 has 17 residues. CDR1 and CDR2 from the germline V gene are SGHTS and YDEGEE. The J segment lost 2 bases and the V segment lost 4 bases, leaving 11 bases of the junction unmatched. In nucleotides, the CDR3 is TGTGCCAGCAGCCCAGGACAGGGTACTTCGGGCAATCAGCCCCAGCATTTT. Translating gives CASSPGQGTSGNQPQHF.

As concerns this clonotype: Compared with germline, one end of the junction differs, possibly owing to a read error. The rearrangement uses TRBV7-9 and TRBJ2-1; perhaps TRBD2 as D (5 bases). Germline CDR1 SEHNR, CDR2 FQNEAQ (reference sequence). The CDR3 length is 12 residues. This CDR3 is CVSSSGLNEQFF. As DNA, the CDR3 is TGTGTCAGCAGCTCCGGACTCAATGAGCAGTTCTTC.

This chain links TRBV14 with TRBJ1-3, with 7 bases fitting TRBD1. V lost 7 bases, J lost 1 base, and 7 bases stayed unmatched. Per the germline V gene, CDR1 is SGHDN and CDR2 is FVKESK. CDR3 size: 15 residues. The CDR3 sequence: CASTSTGSSGNTIYF. CDR3 DNA sequence: TGTGCCAGCACCTCGACAGGGTCTTCTGGAAACACCATATATTTT. Supplemented by reference TRBV14 and TRBJ1-3, the full variable domain reads EAGVTQFPSHSVIEKGQTVTLRCDPISGHDNLYWYRRVMGKEIKFLLHFVKESKQDESGMPNNRFLAERTGGTYSTLKVQPAELEDSGVYFCASTSTGSSGNTIYFGEGSWLTVV.

This clonotype occurred many times. The J gene is TRBJ2-1, the V gene TRBV29-1; TRBD1 matches at 8 bases. After removal of 4 bases from V and 12 bases from J, the junction contained 17 bases not matched to a gene. The CDR3 is 15 residues long. Germline V gene data show CDR1 as SQVTM and CDR2 as ANQGSEA. This chain's CDR3 is CSVVSAGGRRGGQFF. The CDR3 DNA is TGCAGCGTTGTTTCTGCAGGGGGCCGCCGTGGAGGGCAGTTCTTC.

This clonotype was observed many times. The chain joins TRBV5-1 to TRBJ2-3, with D unclear. Germline V gene sequence: CDR1 SGHRS, CDR2 YFSETQ. The V end lost 4 bases, the J end lost 6 bases, and 12 bases lay between the germline ends. The CDR3 extends over 13 amino acids. CDR3 amino acids: CASSVPERDTQYF. The CDR3 coding sequence is TGCGCCAGCAGCGTCCCGGAGAGGGATACGCAGTATTTT.

This clonotype has at least ten counts. This chain joins TRBV29-1 and TRBJ2-7; TRBD1 matches at 9 bases. With V trimmed by 6 bases and J by 4 bases, 10 bases remained unmatched. This CDR3 is built from 14 residues. Germline CDR1 is SQVTM and CDR2 is ANQGSEA. The DNA for the CDR3 is TGCAGCGTGGGCCACGGGACAGGGTCTTACGAGCAGTACTTC. It is translated as CSVGHGTGSYEQYF.

The table lists this clonotype with a few counts. J is TRBJ1-1 and V is TRBV6-1; TRBD1 matches 7 bases. The CDR3 runs 15 residues. V lost 6 bases and J lost 3; bases outside the gene matches: 10. The V gene's germline CDR1 is MNHNS and CDR2 SASEGT. CDR3 protein: CASRHHRGKDTEAFF. CDR3 DNA sequence: TGTGCCAGCAGGCACCACAGGGGAAAGGACACTGAAGCTTTCTTT.

J is TRBJ1-1 and V is TRBV7-9, with TRBD1 as a possible D gene (5 bases). Between the trimmed V and J ends, which lost 3 bases and 11 bases, there was a span of 16 bases. The CDR3 totals 13 residues. In germline, CDR1 is SEHNR, CDR2 FQNEAQ (reference sequence). CDR3 residues: CASSLDYSGNAFF. In nucleotides, the CDR3 is TGTGCCAGCAGCTTGGATTATTCAGGGAACGCTTTCTTT.

This clonotype has ten or more counts. This chain joins TRBV6-5 and TRBJ2-1; 8 nucleotides line up with TRBD2. Per germline, CDR1 MNHEY and CDR2 SVGAGI. This CDR3 comprises 16 residues. Unmatched junction bases numbered 9, after V lost 0 bases and J lost 8 bases. The CDR3 reads CASSYSYGGVKDEQFF. The DNA for the CDR3 is TGTGCCAGCAGTTACTCGTACGGGGGGGTAAAGGATGAGCAGTTCTTC.

This clonotype showed up many times. The chain recombines TRBV29-1 with TRBJ2-7; 8 bases match TRBD1. CDR3 length equals 13 residues. Germline V CDR1 and CDR2: SQVTM, ANQGSEA. The junction had 6 bases not matched to a gene; V was cut back by 5 bases and J by 3 bases. CDR3: CSVRTGTDYEQYF. The CDR3 DNA follows: TGCAGCGTTCGGACAGGGACAGACTACGAGCAGTACTTC.

The J gene is TRBJ1-6, the V gene TRBV12-3 or TRBV12-4; 10 bases fit TRBD1. V shed 4 bases, J shed 7 bases, and the junction held 4 bases outside the gene matches. This CDR3 comprises 15 residues. The CDR3 spells CASSSRDRGNSPLHF. The CDR3 DNA follows: TGTGCCAGCAGTTCCCGGGACAGGGGCAATTCACCCCTCCACTTT.

The table lists this clonotype with a few counts. This chain connects TRBV20-1 to TRBJ1-1; D gene uncertain. Trimming pared 0 bases from V and 7 bases from J, leaving 18 bases between. CDR1 and CDR2 (germline): DFQATT, SNEGSKA (reference sequence). This CDR3 has 15 amino acids. CDR3 in DNA: TGCAGTGCTAGAGATCGTCCGGAGGGAAGAAATGAAGCTTTCTTT. Protein product: CSARDRPEGRNEAFF.

Written as DNA, the CDR3 is TGTGCCAGCAGCAGGGGACGGGAGCAGTACTTC. Translating gives CASSRGREQYF. The gene calls are TRBV6-5 and TRBJ2-7; a possible D gene is TRBD1 (6 bases). The germline gives CDR1 MNHEY, CDR2 SVGAGI. The CDR3 totals 11 residues. V dropped 6 bases and J dropped 7 bases, with 10 bases sitting between them.

Worth noting for this clonotype: A much larger clone differs by one base, so this may be a read error. The chain recombines TRBV5-1 with TRBJ1-1; D gene unclear. The CDR3 length is 14 residues. Germline CDR1 is SGHRS and CDR2 is YFSETQ. Trimming took 0 bases from V and 4 from J, leaving 10 bases between them. CDR3 DNA sequence: TGCGCCAGCAGCTTGGGCAGGCGGGGCACTGAAGCTTTCTTT. This gives the protein CASSLGRRGTEAFF.

This clonotype has at least ten counts. The chain is built from TRBV4-1 and TRBJ2-5; 12 bases agree with TRBD1. The V segment lost 5 bases and the J segment 4 bases; nucleotides outside the gene matches: 8. The length of the CDR3 is 16 residues. Germline CDR1 MGHRA, CDR2 YSYEKL. DNA for the CDR3: TGCGCCAGCAGCGGCCGGGACAGGGGGCAAGGAGAGACCCAGTACTTC. This gives the protein CASSGRDRGQGETQYF.

This clonotype was found many times. This chain joins TRBV10-3 and TRBJ2-7; the D is unclear. The V gene lost 2 bases and the J gene lost 6 bases, with 8 bases spanning the gap. Germline loops: CDR1 ENHRY, CDR2 SYGVKD. CDR3 size: 12 residues. In DNA form, the CDR3 reads TGTGCCATCAGTGAGCCCCAGGCCGAGCAGTACTTC. Its protein is CAISEPQAEQYF.

This chain uses TRBV11-2 with TRBJ2-4, with D possibly TRBD2 on 5 matching bases. The germline V gene encodes CDR1 SGHAT and CDR2 FQNNGV. The CDR3 covers 13 residues. V was pared by 6 bases and J by 9 bases, with 15 bases between. The CDR3 nucleotides read TGTGCCAGCAGTCCGCGGGCGAGCGGCATTCAGTACTTC. Encoded protein: CASSPRASGIQYF.

The chain has TRBV20-1 and TRBJ2-6; possible D gene TRBD1, 6 bases. Germline V gene data show CDR1 as DFQATT and CDR2 as SNEGSKA (reference sequence). The CDR3 has 14 residues. V was trimmed by 8 bases and J by 2 bases, leaving 13 bases between them. This CDR3 reads CSTTGFTGANVLTF. The CDR3 DNA follows: TGCAGTACCACAGGGTTCACTGGGGCCAACGTCCTGACTTTC.

This clonotype was counted ten times or more. V is TRBV27 and J is TRBJ1-3, with D uncertain. The CDR3 loop spans 14 amino acids. CDR1 and CDR2 (germline): MNHEY, SMNVEV (reference sequence). V lost 4 bases to trimming and J lost 0 bases, with 7 bases between them. The CDR3 here is CASSSTDSGNTIYF. For the CDR3, the DNA is TGTGCCAGCAGTTCGACGGACTCTGGAAACACCATATATTTT.

To note about this clonotype: A much larger clone differs by one base, so this may be a read error. The rearrangement uses TRBV20-1 and TRBJ2-3; the match to TRBD2 covers 7 bases. The CDR3 extends over 16 amino acids. CDR1 is DFQATT, CDR2 SNEGSKA, per germline (reference sequence). The CDR3, as DNA: TGCAGTGCTAGAGATCTTCTGCGGGAGAGTGCAGATACGCAGTGTTTT. Encoded protein: CSARDLLRESADTQCF.

V and J are TRBV23-1 and TRBJ2-3; D might be TRBD1 (6 bases). Being an ORF, TRBV23-1 has a function that is uncertain. The CDR3 sequence is 17 residues long. The V end was cut by 5 bases, the J end by 7 bases, with 25 bases between. This CDR3 is CASSIPNQGIPQYTQYF. DNA of the CDR3: TGCGCCAGCAGTATCCCCAACCAGGGGATCCCCCAGTATACGCAGTATTTT.

V is TRBV2 and J is TRBJ1-2; 9 bases are shared with TRBD1. The length of the CDR3 is 14 residues. With V trimmed by 5 bases and J by 7 bases, 8 bases remained unmatched. The germline CDR1 and CDR2 sequences are SNHLY and FYNNEI. In DNA, the CDR3 is TGTGCCAGCAGTTTACAGGGGGCTGGAGGTGGCTACACCTTC. Its protein is CASSLQGAGGGYTF.

At least ten counts were recorded for this clonotype. The chain carries TRBV14 and TRBJ2-1, with D uncertain. The V gene's germline CDR1 is SGHDN and CDR2 FVKESK. The CDR3 is 14 residues long. Trimming pared 1 base from V and 7 bases from J, leaving 11 bases between. CDR3 in amino acids: CASSQALGRNEQFF. The CDR3 DNA is TGTGCCAGCAGCCAAGCTCTAGGAAGGAATGAGCAGTTCTTC.

This clonotype came up many times. The DNA of the CDR3 is TGTGCCAGCAGCCCACTAGCGGGAGGCCACTACGAGCAGTACTTC. It encodes CASSPLAGGHYEQYF. V is TRBV3-1 and J is TRBJ2-7, with 12 bases aligning to TRBD2. Germline CDR1 reads LGHDT; CDR2 reads YNNKEL (reference sequence). Trimming cost V 4 bases and J 3 bases; bases outside gene matches: 4. The CDR3 has 15 amino acids.

This clonotype came up a few times. The rearrangement joins TRBV6-1 to TRBJ2-7; TRBD2 aligns across 12 bases. The J segment lost 3 bases and the V segment lost 1 base, leaving 1 base of the junction unmatched. The CDR3 runs 15 residues. CDR1 MNHNS and CDR2 SASEGT come from the germline V gene. The CDR3 DNA sequence: TGTGCCAGCAGTGAAGGGACTAGCGGGGTCTACGAGCAGTACTTC. It specifies CASSEGTSGVYEQYF.